The 21 T cell receptor beta chains below were found in one sample sequenced in a study of T cell changes during pregnancy in multiple sclerosis. Repertoires were generated with immunoSEQ multiplex PCR, while TCRdb's copy carries only in-frame clones and drops some. Of 45,000 to 55,000 clones in the sample, roughly 90% were seen once. Here the sequenced sample was CD4+ T cells from peripheral blood mononuclear cells, taken after pregnancy. These receptors were taken from a female donor in good health, enrolled as a control in a pregnancy study.

The chain combines TRBV5-1 with TRBJ1-4, with 7 nucleotides matching TRBD1. The V segment lost 0 bases and the J segment 5 bases; nucleotides outside the gene matches: 4. CDR1 is SGHRS, CDR2 YFSETQ, per germline. This CDR3 region has 15 residues. The CDR3 DNA sequence: TGCGCCAGCAGCTTGGTCGACAGGGACAATGAAAAACTGTTTTTT. Translating gives CASSLVDRDNEKLFF.

This sequence joins TRBV28 and TRBJ1-3, with 7 positions matching TRBD1. Germline V gene lookup returns CDR1 MDHEN and CDR2 SYDVKM. This CDR3 is built from 15 residues. Unmatched junction bases numbered 11, after V lost 6 bases and J lost 6 bases. The CDR3 DNA is TGTGCCAGCAGGTCTTTCCCAGGGACAGAAAACACCATATATTTT. This gives the protein CASRSFPGTENTIYF.

V gene TRBV28 combines with J gene TRBJ2-7; D is ambiguous. The V end lost 3 bases, the J end lost 7 bases, and 10 bases lay between the germline ends. Germline-derived CDR1 and CDR2 are MDHEN and SYDVKM. This CDR3 region has 12 residues. CDR3 nucleotides: TGTGCCAGCAGTTTTGCATCCGGGGAGCAGTACTTC. It specifies CASSFASGEQYF.

V and J are TRBV6-5 and TRBJ1-1, with D uncertain. Between the trimmed V and J ends, which lost 4 bases and 4 bases, there was a span of 7 bases. This CDR3 has 12 amino acids. The germline CDR1 and CDR2 sequences are MNHEY and SVGAGI. The CDR3 DNA reads TGTGCCAGCAGTTCCCCCCTCACTGAAGCTTTCTTT. Translation gives CASSSPLTEAFF.

V is TRBV2 and J is TRBJ1-5, with D possibly TRBD1 on 6 matching bases. This CDR3 has 13 residues. Trimming took 6 bases from V and 5 from J, leaving 11 bases between them. The germline gives CDR1 SNHLY, CDR2 FYNNEI. The CDR3 sequence is CASSPNRDQPQHF. DNA for the CDR3: TGTGCCAGCAGCCCTAACAGGGATCAGCCCCAGCATTTT.

This chain joins TRBV7-9 and TRBJ2-7; D is unclear. Per germline, CDR1 SEHNR and CDR2 FQNEAQ (reference sequence). The ends were cut back, 0 bases at V and 5 bases at J, with 2 bases in the middle. The CDR3 runs to 11 residues. The CDR3 reads CASSLADEQYF. The DNA of the CDR3 is TGTGCCAGCAGCTTAGCCGACGAGCAGTACTTC.

The CDR3 bases are TGTGCCAGCAGTTCCCCGGGGAAGGCAATGAACACTGAAGCTTTCTTT. Translated: CASSSPGKAMNTEAFF. The genes are TRBV28 and TRBJ1-1; no firm D call. V was shortened by 4 bases and J by 0 bases, with 15 bases between the two germline ends. Germline V gene sequence: CDR1 MDHEN, CDR2 SYDVKM. This CDR3 is 16 amino acids long.

The rearrangement joins TRBV7-9 to TRBJ1-6; D is possibly TRBD1 (6 bases). V lost 1 base and J lost 7, with 8 bases in between. The CDR3 totals 14 residues. Germline assignment: CDR1 SEHNR and CDR2 FQNEAQ (reference sequence). Here the CDR3 DNA reads TGTGCCAGCAGCTTAGTGGGGGCGAATTCACCCCTCCACTTT. Amino acid sequence: CASSLVGANSPLHF.

This chain connects TRBV7-2 to TRBJ1-2, with 8 positions matching TRBD1. This CDR3 is 13 amino acids long. Per the germline V gene, CDR1 is SGHTA and CDR2 is FQGNSA. V trimming: 5 bases; J trimming: 6 bases; junction bases outside the gene matches: 5. The CDR3 DNA follows: TGTGCCAGCAGCCCCCGACAGGGGAATGGCTACACCTTC. It encodes CASSPRQGNGYTF. The complete variable domain, with remaining parts taken from reference TRBV7-2 and TRBJ1-2, reads GAGVSQSPSNKVTEKGKDVELRCDPISGHTALYWYRQSLGQGLEFLIYFQGNSAPDKSGLPSDRFSAERTGGSVSTLTIQRTQQEDSAVYLCASSPRQGNGYTFGSGTRLTVV.

V and J are TRBV29-1 and TRBJ2-3; 12 bases fit TRBD1. This CDR3 spans 15 amino acids. The ends lost 7 bases at V and 9 bases at J; junction bases unmatched: 14. The germline V gene has CDR1 SQVTM and CDR2 ANQGSEA. The CDR3: CSAKGTGGGYGTQYF. CDR3 coding DNA: TGCAGCGCCAAAGGGACAGGGGGCGGATATGGCACGCAGTATTTT.

V is TRBV19 and J is TRBJ1-5; 7 positions match TRBD1. Germline V gene sequence: CDR1 LNHDA, CDR2 SQIVND (reference sequence). V was clipped by 4 bases and J by 2 bases; unmatched bases: 14. This CDR3 is built from 18 residues. CDR3 loop: CASSSLQGRGRGNQPQHF. In DNA form, the CDR3 reads TGTGCCAGTAGTAGCCTACAGGGGCGGGGTAGAGGCAATCAGCCCCAGCATTTT.

V usage is TRBV6-5 and J usage is TRBJ2-5; 14 bases match TRBD2. The CDR3 has 16 amino acids. CDR1 MNHEY and CDR2 SVGAGI come from the germline V gene. V shed 2 bases, J shed 2 bases, and the junction held 1 base outside the gene matches. The CDR3 protein is CASSYGTSGGQETQYF. The CDR3 nucleotides are TGTGCCAGCAGTTACGGGACTAGCGGGGGACAAGAGACCCAGTACTTC.

This chain connects TRBV7-2 to TRBJ1-2; 7 bases agree with TRBD1. This CDR3 comprises 14 residues. The V segment lost 5 bases and the J segment 8 bases; nucleotides outside the gene matches: 11. From germline, CDR1 is SGHTA and CDR2 FQGNSA. CDR3 nucleotide sequence: TGTGCCAGCAGCGCCGGGACAGCCCCTCCGGGCTACACCTTC. Translation: CASSAGTAPPGYTF.

The rearrangement joins TRBV4-3 to TRBJ2-7; 8 bases align to TRBD2. Germline V gene lookup returns CDR1 LGHNA and CDR2 YSLEER. This CDR3 comprises 13 residues. V dropped 1 base and J dropped 8; count of bases not matched to a gene: 4. CDR3 in amino acids: CASSQGGGGKQYF. Here the CDR3 DNA reads TGCGCCAGCAGCCAAGGAGGCGGGGGGAAGCAGTACTTC.

This clone showed up just a few times. V gene TRBV30 combines with J gene TRBJ1-3; 9 bases fit TRBD1. With 6 bases clipped from V and 6 bases from J, the junction kept 6 bases outside the gene matches. This CDR3 region has 13 residues. Germline V gene data show CDR1 as GTSNPN and CDR2 as SVGIG (reference sequence). As DNA, the CDR3 is TGTGCCTGCGGACAGGGGAGGGAAAACACCATATATTTT. This gives the protein CACGQGRENTIYF.

The chain employs TRBV7-6 and TRBJ1-4; 8 positions agree with TRBD1. Germline V CDR1 and CDR2: SGHVS, FNYEAQ. This CDR3 has 16 residues. With V trimmed by 3 bases and J by 0 bases, 3 bases remained unmatched. The CDR3 bases are TGTGCCAGCAGCTTGACAGGGGATGCAACTAATGAAAAACTGTTTTTT. Translation gives CASSLTGDATNEKLFF.

The chain uses TRBV7-2 and TRBJ2-7; unclear D gene. The CDR3 has 13 residues. Per the germline V gene, CDR1 is SGHTA and CDR2 is FQGNSA. Trimming shortened V by 2 bases and J by 4 bases, and 9 bases separated the two germline ends. CDR3 residues: CASSLNRYYEQYF. The DNA of the CDR3 is TGTGCCAGCAGCTTAAACAGATATTACGAGCAGTACTTC.

The chain carries TRBV11-2 and TRBJ1-2; 8 nucleotides line up with TRBD1. The CDR3 loop spans 15 amino acids. Germline CDR1 is SGHAT and CDR2 is FQNNGV. Trimming cost V 6 bases and J 4 bases; bases outside gene matches: 10. CDR3 sequence reads: CASRRSGGEGYGYTF. The CDR3 DNA follows: TGTGCCAGCAGGAGATCAGGGGGCGAAGGCTATGGCTACACCTTC.

The V gene is TRBV7-2, the J gene TRBJ2-1, with 13 bases identical to TRBD2. J lost 6 bases, V lost 6 bases, and 5 bases had no gene match. The CDR3 covers 15 residues. The germline V gene has CDR1 SGHTA and CDR2 FQGNSA. The CDR3 DNA reads TGTGCCAGCAGGTCCGGGACTAGCGGGATCAATGAGCAGTTCTTC. It encodes CASRSGTSGINEQFF.

V usage is TRBV7-9 and J usage is TRBJ1-6; 8 positions agree with TRBD1. The J segment lost 7 bases and the V segment lost 5 bases, leaving 7 bases of the junction unmatched. The CDR3 runs 15 residues. Germline CDR1 reads SEHNR; CDR2 reads FQNEAQ (reference sequence). CDR3 bases: TGTGCCAGCAGCGGAGGACAGGGCTACAATTCACCCCTCCACTTT. Its protein is CASSGGQGYNSPLHF.

The chain recombines TRBV6-5 with TRBJ2-2; 7 bases agree with TRBD1. With V trimmed by 6 bases and J by 2 bases, 6 bases remained unmatched. Per the germline V gene, CDR1 is MNHEY and CDR2 is SVGAGI. The CDR3 runs 15 residues. The CDR3 DNA reads TGTGCCAGCAGAATGGGACAGCTTAACACCGGGGAGCTGTTTTTT. It encodes CASRMGQLNTGELFF.